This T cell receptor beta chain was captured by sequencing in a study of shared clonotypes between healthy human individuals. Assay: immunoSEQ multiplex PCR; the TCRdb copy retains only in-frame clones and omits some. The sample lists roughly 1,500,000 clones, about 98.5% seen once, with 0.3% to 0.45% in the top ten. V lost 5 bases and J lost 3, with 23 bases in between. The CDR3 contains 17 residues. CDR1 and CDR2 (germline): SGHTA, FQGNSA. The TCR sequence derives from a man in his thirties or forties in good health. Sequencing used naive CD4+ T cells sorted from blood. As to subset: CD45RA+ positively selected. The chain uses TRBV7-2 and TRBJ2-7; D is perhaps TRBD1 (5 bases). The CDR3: CASSTTGVWGSHYEQYF. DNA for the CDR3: TGTGCCAGCAGCACTACAGGCGTTTGGGGCAGCCACTACGAGCAGTACTTC.